This TCR beta chain originates from a study of human T cells and chemical hapten exposure. Across the study: Patches that contained 0.01% DPC were applied to the upper back and read at 6 days.

This clonotype was detected many times. This CDR3 is 15 amino acids long. The V segment lost 7 bases and the J segment 6 bases; nucleotides outside the gene matches: 7. The time point here: patch test 1, 2 weeks after DPC sensitization. Treatment indicated: therapeutic diphenylcyclopropenone sensitization with weekly scalp DPC. TCRdb redid the calling of the RACE reads with MiXCR, one entry per CDR3 protein. The repertoire holds approximately 80,000 distinct CDR3 sequences, with 7.5% to 9.5% as singletons. The V call is TRBV12-3 or TRBV12-4, the J call TRBJ2-3; 13 bases line up with TRBD2. The clonotype was recovered from a woman in her 30s with alopecia areata. Some clones in this sample may be carry-over from other donors' samples. The sequenced sample was whole blood, obtained in connection with sensitization to the hapten diphenylcyclopropenone (DPC). CDR3 nucleotide sequence: TGTGCCAGCACCTTGGGACTAGCGGGGACCGATACGCAGTATTTT. Amino acids: CASTLGLAGTDTQYF.